One sample yielded the 9 T cell receptor beta chains listed below, sequenced in a study of cytomegalovirus exposure and HLA in healthy donors. PCR primers comprised 60 Vbeta and 13 Jbeta primers. Profiled with immunoSEQ multiplex PCR; TCRdb holds only in-frame clones, not every one. This repertoire shows some 95,000 clones, roughly 70% found once; its top ten account for roughly 2.2%. The sequencing input was PBMCs. These receptors were obtained from a young man in good health and CMV-seronegative.

V is TRBV12-5 and J is TRBJ2-5; D unclear. The germline V and J ends were trimmed by 6 bases and 2 bases, with 10 bases remaining between them. Germline CDR1 and CDR2: LGHNT and FRNRAP. The CDR3 covers 13 residues. The CDR3 DNA follows: TGTGCTAGTGGCAAACTACGACAAGAGACCCAGTACTTC. Translated: CASGKLRQETQYF.

The rearrangement joins TRBV9 to TRBJ2-3; 10 bases are shared with TRBD2. The CDR3 covers 15 residues. V dropped 3 bases and J dropped 2; count of bases not matched to a gene: 3. The germline V gene has CDR1 SGDLS and CDR2 YYNGEE. The CDR3 loop reads CASSELAGTTDTQYF. The CDR3 DNA sequence: TGTGCCAGCAGCGAACTAGCGGGGACCACAGATACGCAGTATTTT.

The CDR3 here is CASSSVRGYTEAFF. Here the CDR3 DNA reads TGTGCCAGCAGTTCAGTAAGAGGCTACACTGAAGCTTTCTTT. The rearrangement joins TRBV28 to TRBJ1-1; D is unclear. There are 14 residues in the CDR3. The germline V gene encodes CDR1 MDHEN and CDR2 SYDVKM. Trimming stripped 4 bases from V and 3 bases from J, with 12 bases between.

Comments on this clone: The same CDR3 also results from other DNA sequences found in this sample. The genes are TRBV5-1 and TRBJ1-4; 9 nucleotides align to TRBD1. CDR3 size: 14 residues. Germline CDR1 and CDR2: SGHRS and YFSETQ. The V gene end was trimmed by 4 bases and the J gene end by 4 bases; junction bases not matched to a gene: 2. In DNA form, the CDR3 reads TGCGCCAGCAGCACGGGACAGGGTAATGAAAAACTGTTTTTT. Its translation is CASSTGQGNEKLFF.

This chain uses TRBV7-3 with TRBJ2-3; 14 bases fit TRBD2. The V segment lost 2 bases and the J segment 5 bases; nucleotides outside the gene matches: 0. Germline CDR1 is SGHTA and CDR2 is FQGTGA. The CDR3 covers 15 residues. In nucleotides, the CDR3 is TGTGCCAGCAGCTTAGGGACTAGCGGGAGAGATACGCAGTATTTT. Amino acids: CASSLGTSGRDTQYF.

The chain is built from TRBV10-3 and TRBJ1-2; no clear D gene. CDR3 length: 12 residues. Trimming stripped 2 bases from V and 8 bases from J, with 9 bases between. Germline CDR1 is ENHRY and CDR2 is SYGVKD. The CDR3 DNA reads TGTGCCATCAGTGAGGCCAGGATCGGCTACACCTTC. Translating it yields CAISEARIGYTF.

V gene TRBV4-1 combines with J gene TRBJ2-7; 9 bases fit TRBD2. This CDR3 is 16 amino acids long. The V and J ends lost 1 base and 6 bases, in that order; junction bases with no gene match: 10. The germline V gene has CDR1 MGHRA and CDR2 YSYEKL. CDR3 residues: CASSQVGSGRSGEQYF. DNA of the CDR3: TGCGCCAGCAGCCAAGTGGGTAGCGGGAGAAGTGGCGAGCAGTACTTC.

The J gene is TRBJ2-3, the V gene TRBV7-2, with 7 positions matching TRBD2. This CDR3 region has 15 residues. Germline CDR1 SGHTA, CDR2 FQGNSA. J was trimmed by 8 bases and V by 2 bases; bases with no gene match: 10. This chain's CDR3 is CASSLLAALEATQYF. The CDR3 DNA is TGTGCCAGCAGCTTACTAGCGGCCCTAGAGGCTACGCAGTATTTT. Filled out from reference TRBV7-2 and TRBJ2-3, the complete variable domain reads GAGVSQSPSNKVTEKGKDVELRCDPISGHTALYWYRQSLGQGLEFLIYFQGNSAPDKSGLPSDRFSAERTGGSVSTLTIQRTQQEDSAVYLCASSLLAALEATQYFGPGTRLTVL.

The chain carries TRBV29-1 and TRBJ1-1; D remains ambiguous. This CDR3 spans 10 amino acids. Germline V gene sequence: CDR1 SQVTM, CDR2 ANQGSEA. CDR3: CSLWHTEAFF. CDR3 nucleotides: TGCAGTCTTTGGCACACTGAAGCTTTCTTT.